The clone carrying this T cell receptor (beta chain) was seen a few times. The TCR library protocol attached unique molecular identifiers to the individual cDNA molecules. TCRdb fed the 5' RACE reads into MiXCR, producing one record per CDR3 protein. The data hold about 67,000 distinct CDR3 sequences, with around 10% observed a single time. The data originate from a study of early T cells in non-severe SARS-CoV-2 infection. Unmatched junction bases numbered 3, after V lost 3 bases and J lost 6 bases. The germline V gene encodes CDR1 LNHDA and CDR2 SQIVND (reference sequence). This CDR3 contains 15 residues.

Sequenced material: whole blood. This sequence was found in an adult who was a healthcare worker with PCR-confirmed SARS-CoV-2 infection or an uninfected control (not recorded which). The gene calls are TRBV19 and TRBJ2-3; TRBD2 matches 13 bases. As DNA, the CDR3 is TGTGCCAGTAGTATCACTAGCGGGAGGGCGGATACGCAGTATTTT. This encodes CASSITSGRADTQYF.